This TCR beta chain stems from a study of siplizumab effects on memory and regulatory T cells. As for the study in general: Siplizumab at approximately 1 ug/mL was tested against drug-free controls in paired reactions.

A 37°C coculture lasting approximately 6 days was applied to the mixed lymphocyte reaction cells. Note on this clone: Its specificity is not known. Relative to the germline gene, one junction end is altered; a read error may explain this.

The length of the CDR3 is 14 residues. Germline V gives CDR1 MNHEY, CDR2 SMNVEV (reference sequence). Method: immunoSEQ multiplex PCR; TCRdb's copy keeps in-frame clones and lacks some. The sample has some 500 clones; approximately 75% are singletons. General study findings and limits: Unstimulated naive T cells seemed to show more diversity than memory cells did, and they also seemed to be among the major contributors to the alloresponse. Treg-derived clones made up an average of around 67% of mappable alloreactive CD4+ clones with siplizumab and about 26% in controls. Suppressive activity of Tregs proliferating in siplizumab cultures remained unconfirmed.

The V gene is TRBV27, the J gene TRBJ2-3; D is uncertain. This TCR came from a human donor in good health; the cells came from an allogeneic mixed lymphocyte reaction. Some clones in this sample may be carry-over from other donors' samples. Material for sequencing was CFSE-low (dividing) CD8+ T cells sorted from an allogeneic mixed lymphocyte reaction. This CDR3 is CASSPLSGTDTQYF. CDR3 sequence (DNA): TGTGCGAGCAGCCCCCTCTCTGGGACAGATACGCAGTATTTT.